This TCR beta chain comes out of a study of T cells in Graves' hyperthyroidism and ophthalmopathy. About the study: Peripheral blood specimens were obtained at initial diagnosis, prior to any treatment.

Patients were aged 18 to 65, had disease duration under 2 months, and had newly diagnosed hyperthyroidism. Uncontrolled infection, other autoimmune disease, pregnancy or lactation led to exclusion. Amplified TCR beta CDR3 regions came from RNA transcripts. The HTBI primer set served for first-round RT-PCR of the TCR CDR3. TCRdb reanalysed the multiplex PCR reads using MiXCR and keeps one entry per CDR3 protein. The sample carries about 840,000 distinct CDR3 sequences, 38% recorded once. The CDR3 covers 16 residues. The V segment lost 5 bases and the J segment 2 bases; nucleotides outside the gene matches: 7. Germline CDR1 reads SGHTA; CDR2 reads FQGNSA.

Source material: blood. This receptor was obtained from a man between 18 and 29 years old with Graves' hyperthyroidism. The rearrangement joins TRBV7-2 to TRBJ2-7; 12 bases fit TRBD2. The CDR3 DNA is TGTGCCAGCAGCATTAGTAGGACTAGCGGGGCCTACGAGCAGTACTTC. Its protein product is CASSISRTSGAYEQYF.